This T cell receptor (beta chain) was identified during a study of OX40 agonist ivuxolimab in advanced cancers. Study-wide background: At doses from 0.01 to 10 mg/kg, patients were given intravenous ivuxolimab every 2 weeks. Overall study findings and caveats: The CD4+ and CD8+ T cells in the blood had expanded clonally by week 6 at 0.1 to 3.0 mg/kg. The mean number of expanded clones was higher in CD8+ T cells than in CD4+.

Worth noting for this clone: What it binds is unknown.

The CDR3 consists of 16 residues. The germline V and J ends were trimmed by 4 bases and 3 bases, with 17 bases remaining between them. The germline CDR1 and CDR2 sequences are SGHAT and FQDESV (reference sequence). Profiling relied on immunoSEQ multiplex PCR, and the TCRdb table lists in-frame clones only, not all of them. This repertoire shows about 94,000 clones, around 91% found once; its top ten account for about 0.89%. The TCR comes from an adult with an advanced solid tumor such as melanoma, head and neck, liver or kidney cancer. V and J are TRBV11-1 and TRBJ2-3; either TRBD1 or TRBD2 may fit D (5 bases each). This specimen consisted of CD4+ or CD8+ T cells sorted from blood, obtained in a trial of the OX40 agonist ivuxolimab. CDR3 DNA: TGTGCCAGCAGCTCCAGCCCCAGAGGGGCTACAGATACGCAGTATTTT. As protein: CASSSSPRGATDTQYF.